This section outlines one T cell receptor beta chain sequence together with its context. This sample stems from a study of blood T cell repertoires in COVID-19. Across the whole study: PBMCs, B-cell-depleted T cells, or T cells were the source of the cDNA or gDNA that made up the material.

The assay was immunoSEQ multiplex PCR, and TCRdb's table has in-frame clones only and misses some. The table lists fewer than 400,000 clones, around four fifths of them singletons, with almost 3% in the top ten. Sequencing was done on a sample of peripheral blood. The receptor comes from a man in his thirties or forties with active or convalescent COVID-19.

Here the CDR3 reads CASSPWGPGELFF. The CDR3 nucleotides read TGTGCCAGCAGCCCCTGGGGGCCCGGGGAGCTGTTTTTT. The chain is built from TRBV3-1 (or the pseudogene TRBV3-2) and TRBJ2-2; D perhaps matches TRBD1 (6 bases). The CDR3 contains 13 residues. Germline V gene data show CDR1 as LGHDT and CDR2 as YNNKEL (reference sequence). With 4 bases removed from V and 6 bases from J, the gap between germline ends came to 9 bases.